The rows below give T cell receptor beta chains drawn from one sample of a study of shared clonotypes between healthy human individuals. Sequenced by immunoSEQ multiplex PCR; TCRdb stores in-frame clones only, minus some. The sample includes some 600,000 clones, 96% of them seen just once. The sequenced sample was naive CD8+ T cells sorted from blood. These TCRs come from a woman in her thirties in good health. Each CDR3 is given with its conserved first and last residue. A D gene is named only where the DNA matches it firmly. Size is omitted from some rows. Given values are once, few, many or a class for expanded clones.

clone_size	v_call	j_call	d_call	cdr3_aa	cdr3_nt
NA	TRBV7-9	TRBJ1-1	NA	CASSLGTTEAFF	TGTGCCAGCAGCCTAGGGACTACTGAAGCTTTCTTT
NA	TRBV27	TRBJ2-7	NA	CASKRGSPDYEQYF	TGTGCCAGCAAAAGGGGCAGCCCGGACTACGAGCAGTACTTC
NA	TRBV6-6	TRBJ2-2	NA	CASSEQGGRLTGELFF	TGTGCCAGCAGCGAACAGGGCGGGAGATTGACCGGGGAGCTGTTTTTT
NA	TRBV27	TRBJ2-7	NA	CASSYDISYEQYF	TGTGCCAGCAGTTACGACATCTCCTACGAGCAGTACTTC
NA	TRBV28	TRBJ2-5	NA	CASSLVETALSETQYF	TGTGCCAGCAGTTTAGTGGAGACTGCATTGTCGGAGACCCAGTACTTC
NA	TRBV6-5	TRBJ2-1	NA	CASSPGKGQFF	TGTGCCAGCAGCCCAGGGAAAGGGCAGTTCTTC
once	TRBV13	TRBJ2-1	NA	CASSPPDLNEQFF	TGTGCCAGCAGCCCGCCTGATCTCAATGAGCAGTTCTTC
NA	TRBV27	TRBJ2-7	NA	CARPPELDEQYF	TGTGCTCGCCCCCCGGAGTTGGACGAGCAGTACTTC
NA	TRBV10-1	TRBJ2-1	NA	CASSEGNEQFF	TGCGCCAGCAGTGAGGGCAATGAGCAGTTCTTC
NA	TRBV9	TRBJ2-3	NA	CASSTRQGLDADTQYF	TGTGCCAGCAGCACCCGACAGGGACTAGATGCTGATACGCAGTATTTT
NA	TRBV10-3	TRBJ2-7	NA	CATQVRTLVGSYEQYF	TGTGCTACCCAGGTTCGGACTCTCGTGGGTTCCTACGAGCAGTACTTC
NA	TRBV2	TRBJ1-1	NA	CASRRPGSRTEAFF	TGTGCCAGTCGACGGCCGGGCAGCCGCACTGAAGCTTTCTTT
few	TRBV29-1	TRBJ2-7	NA	CSVVGTSYEQYF	TGCAGCGTCGTTGGGACAAGCTACGAGCAGTACTTC
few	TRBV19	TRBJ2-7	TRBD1	CASSIGTGVHEQYF	TGTGCCAGTAGTATCGGGACAGGGGTGCACGAGCAGTACTTC
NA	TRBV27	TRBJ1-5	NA	CASSPSWTSQPQHF	TGTGCCAGCAGTCCTAGCTGGACCTCTCAGCCCCAGCATTTT
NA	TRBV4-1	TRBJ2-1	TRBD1	CASSQSDRDHEQFF	TGCGCCAGCAGCCAATCGGACAGGGACCATGAGCAGTTCTTC
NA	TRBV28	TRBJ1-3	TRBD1	CASSWTGSGNTIYF	TGTGCCAGCAGCTGGACAGGTTCTGGAAACACCATATATTTT
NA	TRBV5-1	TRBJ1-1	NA	CASSLRGQENTEAFF	TGCGCCAGCAGCTTGAGAGGACAAGAGAACACTGAAGCTTTCTTT
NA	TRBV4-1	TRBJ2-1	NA	CASSQTPGPSSYNEQFF	TGCGCCAGCAGCCAAACCCCGGGACCAAGCTCCTACAATGAGCAGTTCTTC
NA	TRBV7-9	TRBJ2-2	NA	CASSLAVGTGELFF	TGTGCCAGCAGCTTAGCAGTAGGTACCGGGGAGCTGTTTTTT
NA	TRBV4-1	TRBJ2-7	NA	CASSQSGGDEQYF	TGCGCCAGCAGCCAATCCGGGGGAGACGAGCAGTACTTC
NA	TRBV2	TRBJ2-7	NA	CASSEDHEQYF	TGTGCCAGCAGTGAAGATCACGAGCAGTACTTC
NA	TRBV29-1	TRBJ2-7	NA	CSVDDRYEQYF	TGCAGCGTGGATGACAGATACGAGCAGTACTTC
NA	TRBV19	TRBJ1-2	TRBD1	CASSGTGPLPSYGYTF	TGTGCCAGTTCCGGGACAGGGCCACTACCCAGCTATGGCTACACCTTC
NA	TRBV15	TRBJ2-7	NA	CATSSGPSNYEQYF	TGTGCCACCAGCAGCGGGCCCAGTAACTACGAGCAGTACTTC
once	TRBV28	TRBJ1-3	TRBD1	CASSSLTGTGDGNTIYF	TGTGCCAGCAGTTCGTTAACCGGGACAGGGGATGGAAACACCATATATTTT
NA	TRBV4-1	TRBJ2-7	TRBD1	CASSQRDRAYEQYF	TGCGCCAGCAGCCAAAGGGACAGAGCCTACGAGCAGTACTTC
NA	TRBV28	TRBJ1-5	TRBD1	CASTKNRGGGNQPQHF	TGTGCCAGCACCAAAAACAGGGGTGGGGGCAATCAGCCCCAGCATTTT
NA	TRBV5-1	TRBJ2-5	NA	CASSFNRLSGATRETQYF	TGCGCCAGCAGCTTTAATCGTTTGTCGGGAGCTACACGGGAGACCCAGTACTTC
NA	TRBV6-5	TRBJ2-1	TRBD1	CASMTTGGYFF	TGTGCCAGCATGACAACAGGGGGGTACTTCTTC
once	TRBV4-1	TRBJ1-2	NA	CASSQQQGPLYGYTF	TGCGCCAGCAGCCAACAGCAGGGGCCCCTCTATGGCTACACCTTC
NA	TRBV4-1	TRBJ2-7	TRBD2	CASSQYGLAGPYEQYF	TGCGCCAGCAGCCAATACGGGCTAGCGGGACCCTACGAGCAGTACTTC
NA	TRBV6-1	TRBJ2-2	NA	CASDAGSFGELFF	TGTGCCAGCGATGCTGGGTCGTTCGGGGAGCTGTTTTTT
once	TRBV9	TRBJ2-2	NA	CASSPRDSPTTGELFF	TGTGCCAGCAGCCCCCGTGACTCGCCCACCACCGGGGAGCTGTTTTTT
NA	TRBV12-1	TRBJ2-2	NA	CASSYGPGRTGELFF	TGTGCCAGCAGCTACGGACCGGGGCGGACCGGGGAGCTGTTTTTT
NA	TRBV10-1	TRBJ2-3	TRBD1	CASRTGQGPYTDTQYF	TGCGCCAGCAGAACCGGACAGGGGCCCTACACAGATACGCAGTATTTT
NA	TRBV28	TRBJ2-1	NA	CASSSTPNPHNEQFF	TGTGCCAGCAGTTCCACCCCCAACCCCCACAATGAGCAGTTCTTC
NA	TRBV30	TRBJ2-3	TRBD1	CAWSVGTGAAWQYF	TGTGCCTGGAGTGTGGGGACAGGGGCCGCCTGGCAGTATTTT
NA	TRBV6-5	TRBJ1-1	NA	CASRSLREAFF	TGTGCCAGCAGGTCCTTAAGGGAAGCTTTCTTT
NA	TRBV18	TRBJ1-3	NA	CASSRDRIAHSGNTIYF	TGTGCCAGCTCACGAGACAGGATTGCACACTCTGGAAACACCATATATTTT
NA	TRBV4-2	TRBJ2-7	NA	CASSQERGYEQYF	TGTGCCAGCAGCCAAGAGAGGGGGTACGAGCAGTACTTC
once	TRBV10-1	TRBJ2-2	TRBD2	CASSVSGSTGELFF	TGCGCCAGCAGTGTTAGCGGGAGTACCGGGGAGCTGTTTTTT
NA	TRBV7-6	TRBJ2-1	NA	CASSLAGSAHNEQFF	TGTGCCAGCAGCTTGGCCGGGAGCGCCCACAATGAGCAGTTCTTC
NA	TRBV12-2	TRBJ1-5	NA	CASRQPGSRDQPQHF	TGTGCAAGTCGCCAACCGGGGAGTCGGGATCAGCCCCAGCATTTT
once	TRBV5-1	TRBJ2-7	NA	CASSPQDISYEQYF	TGCGCCAGCAGCCCCCAGGACATCTCCTACGAGCAGTACTTC
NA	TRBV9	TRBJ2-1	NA	CASTVGRGTMSEQFF	TGTGCCAGCACCGTCGGCAGGGGGACTATGAGTGAGCAGTTCTTC
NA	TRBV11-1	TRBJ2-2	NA	CASSPDETGELFF	TGTGCCAGCAGCCCGGACGAGACCGGGGAGCTGTTTTTT
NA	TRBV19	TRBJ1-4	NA	CASRGQGFGEKLFF	TGTGCCAGTAGGGGGCAGGGTTTTGGCGAAAAACTGTTTTTT
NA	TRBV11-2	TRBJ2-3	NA	CASSLEWAGGSTDTQYF	TGTGCCAGCAGCTTAGAATGGGCAGGGGGGAGCACAGATACGCAGTATTTT
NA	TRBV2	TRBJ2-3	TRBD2	CASRGDYSTDTQYF	TGTGCCAGCAGAGGGGACTACAGCACAGATACGCAGTATTTT
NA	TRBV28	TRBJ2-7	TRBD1	CASSLQGTSSYEQYF	TGTGCCAGCAGCTTACAGGGGACGAGCTCCTACGAGCAGTACTTC
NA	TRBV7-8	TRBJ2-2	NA	CASSFFHETGELFF	TGTGCCAGCAGCTTCTTTCACGAGACCGGGGAGCTGTTTTTT
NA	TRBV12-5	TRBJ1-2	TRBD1	CASGSTGTYGYTF	TGTGCTAGTGGTTCGACAGGGACATATGGCTACACCTTC
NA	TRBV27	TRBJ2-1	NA	CASTDGGAGNEQFF	TGTGCCAGCACTGACGGAGGTGCGGGCAATGAGCAGTTCTTC
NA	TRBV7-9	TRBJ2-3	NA	CASSPRGSSTDTQYF	TGTGCCAGCAGCCCCCGGGGGAGTAGCACAGATACGCAGTATTTT
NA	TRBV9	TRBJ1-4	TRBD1	CASSVEGGDGEKLFF	TGTGCCAGCAGCGTAGAAGGGGGCGACGGTGAAAAACTGTTTTTT
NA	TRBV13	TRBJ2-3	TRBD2	CASSSAGRVGDTQYF	TGTGCCAGCAGTTCCGCCGGGAGGGTTGGGGATACGCAGTATTTT
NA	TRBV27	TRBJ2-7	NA	CASGMPTGEQYF	TGTGCCAGCGGAATGCCGACGGGCGAGCAGTACTTC
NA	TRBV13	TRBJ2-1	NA	CASSLARNAYNEQFF	TGTGCCAGCAGCTTAGCTAGAAATGCCTACAATGAGCAGTTCTTC
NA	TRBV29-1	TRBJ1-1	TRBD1	CSVARQGSTEAFF	TGCAGCGTGGCCCGACAGGGGAGCACTGAAGCTTTCTTT